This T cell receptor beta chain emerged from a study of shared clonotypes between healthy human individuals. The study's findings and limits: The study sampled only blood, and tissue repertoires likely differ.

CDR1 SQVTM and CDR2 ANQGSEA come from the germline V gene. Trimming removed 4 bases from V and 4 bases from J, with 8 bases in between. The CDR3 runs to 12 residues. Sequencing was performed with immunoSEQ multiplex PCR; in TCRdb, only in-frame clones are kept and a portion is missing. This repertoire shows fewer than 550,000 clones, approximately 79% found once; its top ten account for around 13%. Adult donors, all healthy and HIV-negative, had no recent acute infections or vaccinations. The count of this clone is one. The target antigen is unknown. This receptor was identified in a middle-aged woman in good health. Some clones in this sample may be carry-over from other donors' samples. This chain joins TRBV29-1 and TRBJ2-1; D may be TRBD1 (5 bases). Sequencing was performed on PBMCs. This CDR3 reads CSVGQKYNEQFF. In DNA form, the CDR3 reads TGCAGCGTTGGACAGAAGTACAATGAGCAGTTCTTC.